This TCR beta chain was observed in a study of radiation and T cells in renal cell carcinoma (TCRdb year 2020). For the study in its entirety: In total, 50 to 60 samples underwent TCR beta sequencing: 25 or so tumors plus 27 peripheral blood samples. Across all 53 samples, 4,016,671 unique CDR3 nucleotide sequences encoding 2,658,974 unique CDR3 amino acid sequences were identified. The paper's findings and limits, for the study overall: A greater number of dominant CDR3 motifs was detected in irradiated tumors than in control tumors, and a larger share of the repertoire was occupied by these motifs in irradiated tumors than in control tumors. The single-armed trial design could not address effects of radiation dose or scheduling on the TCR repertoire. Intratumoral heterogeneity went uncaptured because the only tumor material available was small regions of 0.95 to 1 g. Higher TCR clonality was observed in irradiated tumors than in controls, with an average of approximately 50% of the repertoire accounted for by the top 100 clonotypes, compared with around 40% in nephrectomy-only tumors.

V loses 4 bases, J loses 5 bases, and the germline ends lie 8 bases apart. From the cysteine up to the phenylalanine, the CDR3 has a length of 12 residues. Only the CDR3 DNA is retained, 36 bases long and in frame from the first base. CDR1 and CDR2 are read off the germline V gene as SNHLY and FYNNEI. This clone was counted only a few times. Its cognate antigen has yet to be identified. Per-nucleotide qualities are absent, and no much larger clonotype sits a single base away. The time point label here, explained by the study, means: tumor resected at nephrectomy. The treatment or condition label of this sample denotes: treatment-naive control, cytoreductive nephrectomy. Control tumors were obtained from treatment-naive renal cell carcinoma patients in whom cytoreductive nephrectomy was performed without prior radiation. All patients had renal cell carcinoma with clear cell pathology. Control tumors used for TCR sequencing were obtained from a few females and 11 males (median age 57 years, range about 40 to 82) and were resected from about 2010 to 2015. Tumors were dissociated mechanically, digested with collagenase/hyaluronidase at 37 degrees C, processed in gentleMACS C tubes, and stored in liquid nitrogen. The QIAamp DNA Blood Mini Kit (Qiagen) was used to prepare genomic DNA for TCR sequencing. The analyses included only samples that passed all quality control checks.

The immunoSEQ kit was used, according to the manufacturer's recommendations, to generate TCR beta libraries from genomic DNA. Library preparation used a first multiplex PCR with proprietary primers, then a second PCR adding unique barcodes, with bead cleanups after each round. A kit-provided positive control reaction and a negative control reaction were included in every sample batch. The final libraries were assessed on an Agilent 4200 TapeStation D1000 ScreenTape, pooled by volume, and quantified by qPCR. An Illumina NextSeq500 fitted with a MidOutput 150-cycle cartridge performed the sequencing, running 156 Read1 cycles and 15 Index1 cycles with the kit's custom primers. The pooled library was loaded at approximately 1 pM with a roughly 20% PhiX control spike-in. The published analysis was carried out like this. Vendor-processed data were analyzed in R, with a clonotype defined as all T cells sharing the same CDR3 nucleotide sequence. In the clone abundance analyses, frequencies in each sample were normalized to that sample's 10,000 most abundant clones. Before analysis, public T cell clones were removed, and these numbered fewer than six per sample on average. Dominant motif analysis used ImmunoMap with the PAM10 matrix, gap penalty 30 and homology threshold 0.3; motifs with cumulative frequency at least 0.01 counted as dominant. This is the immuneACCESS table as TCRdb keeps it, with only in-frame sequences that have V and J called. A part of the clones is gone; compared with another copy, unresolved V genes explain less than half, and the rest is unexplained. V and J calls and clone size are copied from that table; D and trimming were computed from the DNA. The sample table records over 10,000 clones; around 65% of these occur just once. 19% of the sample goes to the ten largest clones.

The rearranged segments are TRBV2 and TRBJ1-2; the D gene cannot be resolved reliably. The receptor was derived from a woman at least 80 years old with renal cell carcinoma. The source was tumor tissue, collected from a patient whose treatment was nephrectomy without radiotherapy. At the DNA level, the sequence is TGTGCCAGCAGTGCCGACCGATATGGCTACACCTTC. It encodes CASSADRYGYTF.